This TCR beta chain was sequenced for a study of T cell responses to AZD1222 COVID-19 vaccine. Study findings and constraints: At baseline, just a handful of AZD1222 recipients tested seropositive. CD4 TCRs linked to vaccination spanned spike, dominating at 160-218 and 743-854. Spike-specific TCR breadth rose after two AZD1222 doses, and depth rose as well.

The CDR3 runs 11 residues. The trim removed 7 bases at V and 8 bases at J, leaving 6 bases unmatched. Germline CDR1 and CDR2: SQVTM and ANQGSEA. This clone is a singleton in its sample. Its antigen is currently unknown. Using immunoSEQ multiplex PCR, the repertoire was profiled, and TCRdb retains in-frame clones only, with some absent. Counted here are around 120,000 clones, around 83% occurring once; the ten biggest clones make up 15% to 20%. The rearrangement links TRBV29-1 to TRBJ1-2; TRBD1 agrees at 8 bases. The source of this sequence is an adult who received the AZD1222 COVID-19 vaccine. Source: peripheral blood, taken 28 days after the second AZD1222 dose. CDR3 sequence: CSGLTGDGYTF. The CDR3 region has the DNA TGCAGCGGTCTGACAGGGGACGGCTACACCTTC.